The 3 T cell receptor beta chains below come from one sample, sequenced in a study of blood T cell repertoires in COVID-19. TCRdb's table, derived via immunoSEQ multiplex PCR, lists solely in-frame clones and lacks some. The data show approximately 90,000 clones, 75% to 85% seen once. Sequencing was performed on peripheral blood. The source is a human donor in a cohort sampled during active COVID-19.

The count of this clone is one. The chain links TRBV5-4 to TRBJ2-7; possibly TRBD2 for D (5 bases). The CDR3 is made up of 16 amino acids. V was cut by 0 bases and J by 1 base, with 14 bases left in between. Looked up from germline, CDR1 is SGHNT and CDR2 is YYREEE (reference sequence). The CDR3 spells CASSLGSGEPSYEQYF. The DNA of the CDR3 is TGTGCCAGCAGCTTGGGGTCCGGGGAACCTTCCTACGAGCAGTACTTC.

The chain links TRBV7-9 to TRBJ1-2; possibly TRBD1 for D (6 bases). V lost 3 bases and J 6 bases, leaving 11 bases between the germline ends. The CDR3 length is 13 residues. Germline CDR1 is SEHNR and CDR2 is FQNEAQ (reference sequence). The CDR3 protein is CASSLARGNGYTF. The CDR3 DNA follows: TGTGCCAGCAGCTTGGCCAGGGGAAATGGCTACACCTTC. The full variable domain, rest sourced from reference TRBV7-9 and TRBJ1-2, is DTGVSQNPRHKITKRGQNVTFRCDPISEHNRLYWYRQTLGQGPEFLTYFQNEAQLEKSRLLSDRFSAERPKGSFSTLEIQRTEQGDSAMYLCASSLARGNGYTFGSGTRLTVV.

The J gene is TRBJ1-4, the V gene TRBV5-1; 9 bases are shared with TRBD1. Germline trimming cut 1 base from V and 7 bases from J; bases unmatched to any gene: 11. The CDR3 runs to 17 residues. The germline V gene has CDR1 SGHRS and CDR2 YFSETQ. This CDR3 reads CASSLTAGDRVGEKLFF. DNA of the CDR3: TGCGCCAGCAGCTTGACAGCAGGGGACAGGGTCGGTGAAAAACTGTTTTTT.